The rows below give T cell receptor beta chains drawn from one sample of a study of T-cell reconstitution after alpha-beta-depleted transplantation in children. TCRdb called the PCR reads again in MiXCR, with one record for every CDR3 protein. The sample lists approximately 630,000 distinct CDR3 sequences; roughly 13% were seen once. The sequencing used PBMCs, collected before TCRalphabeta/CD19-depleted stem cell transplant. The receptor set was obtained from a girl aged 2 to 10 with congenital amegakaryocytic thrombocytopenia, due to receive a stem cell transplant. Each CDR3 is given with its conserved first and last residue. D genes are given only for firm matches. Rows may omit the clone size; those that give it use once, few, many or a size class.

d_call clone_size j_call v_call cdr3_aa cdr3_nt
- few TRBJ2-2 TRBV5-1 CASSLSHPTGELFF TGCGCCAGCAGCTTGAGCCACCCCACCGGGGAGCTGTTTTTT
- many TRBJ2-7 TRBV11-2 CASSLVGADSYEQYF TGTGCCAGCAGCTTAGTGGGAGCGGACTCCTACGAGCAGTACTTC
- many TRBJ2-1 TRBV20-1 CSARVDGNEQFF TGCAGTGCTAGAGTTGACGGCAATGAGCAGTTCTTC
- many TRBJ2-1 TRBV24-1 CATSDSPLGSNEQFF TGTGCCACCAGTGATTCACCCCTTGGGAGCAATGAGCAGTTCTTC
TRBD1 many TRBJ2-7 TRBV7-9 CASSETQGSVDEQYF TGTGCCAGCAGCGAAACACAGGGGAGCGTCGACGAGCAGTACTTC
- many TRBJ2-1 TRBV7-2 CASGIAAPNNEQFF TGTGCCAGTGGGATAGCAGCCCCGAACAATGAGCAGTTCTTC
TRBD2 few TRBJ2-1 TRBV20-1 CSAKRPILAGVEFEQFF TGCAGTGCCAAACGGCCCATCCTAGCGGGAGTTGAGTTTGAGCAGTTCTTC
TRBD2 - TRBJ2-7 TRBV20-1 CSARGRTSGILSYEQYF TGCAGTGCTAGAGGGAGGACTAGCGGGATACTATCCTACGAGCAGTACTTC
- many TRBJ2-4 TRBV29-1 CSVERQGTGIQYF TGCAGCGTTGAGAGGCAGGGAACGGGCATTCAGTACTTC
- few TRBJ2-7 TRBV20-1 CSALPETVTYEQYF TGCAGTGCCCTCCCAGAGACGGTAACCTACGAGCAGTACTTC
TRBD2 few TRBJ2-1 TRBV7-9 CASSLISGSWNEQFF TGTGCCAGCAGCCTAATCAGCGGGAGTTGGAATGAGCAGTTCTTC
- few TRBJ2-5 TRBV12-3/TRBV12-4 CASSFFPGYQETQYF TGTGCCAGCAGTTTCTTTCCAGGGTACCAAGAGACCCAGTACTTC
- many TRBJ1-1 TRBV29-1 CSVVSGHPNTEAFF TGCAGCGTTGTATCTGGGCACCCGAACACTGAAGCTTTCTTT
- many TRBJ2-3 TRBV5-1 CASAFGISTDTQYF TGCGCCAGCGCCTTCGGGATAAGCACAGATACGCAGTATTTT
- few TRBJ2-7 TRBV30 CAWSFQAYEQYF TGTGCCTGGAGTTTTCAGGCCTACGAGCAGTACTTC
- many TRBJ2-7 TRBV12-3/TRBV12-4 CASSDQGNEQYF TGTGCCAGCAGCGATCAGGGGAACGAGCAGTACTTC
- many TRBJ2-7 TRBV29-1 CSVDTGYEGEQYF TGCAGCGTTGATACAGGGTACGAGGGGGAGCAGTACTTC
- - TRBJ2-7 TRBV7-2 CASSPEGALPGSEQYF TGTGCCAGCAGCCCCGAAGGGGCCCTTCCTGGGAGCGAGCAGTACTTC
TRBD2 few TRBJ2-7 TRBV18 CASSPPAVAGYSYEQYF TGTGCCAGCTCACCACCGGCGGTAGCGGGCTACTCCTACGAGCAGTACTTC
- many TRBJ2-3 TRBV10-2 CASSESGDTQYF TGCGCCAGCAGTGAGTCAGGGGATACGCAGTATTTT
TRBD2 - TRBJ2-2 TRBV4-1 CASSQPGLAGVDGELFF TGCGCCAGCAGCCAACCGGGACTAGCGGGAGTGGACGGGGAGCTGTTTTTT
TRBD1 - TRBJ1-4 TRBV18 CASSAGTVGTNEKLFF TGTGCCAGCTCAGCCGGGACAGTCGGAACTAATGAAAAACTGTTTTTT
- few TRBJ1-1 TRBV20-1 CSAPRTENTEAFF TGCAGTGCTCCTCGGACGGAGAACACTGAAGCTTTCTTT
- few TRBJ1-1 TRBV7-9 CASSPEGATEAFF TGTGCCAGCAGCCCGGAGGGTGCCACTGAAGCTTTCTTT
TRBD2 - TRBJ2-2 TRBV5-1 CASSLPSGETGELFF TGCGCCAGCAGCTTGCCTAGCGGGGAGACCGGGGAGCTGTTTTTT
- - TRBJ2-1 TRBV5-5 CASSLVFGAGNEQFF TGTGCCAGCAGCTTGGTCTTCGGGGCAGGCAATGAGCAGTTCTTC
- many TRBJ2-7 TRBV12-3/TRBV12-4 CASSFGTSYEQYF TGTGCCAGCAGCTTCGGGACCTCCTACGAGCAGTACTTC
- - TRBJ2-5 TRBV5-1 CASRQQAEETQYF TGCGCCAGCAGGCAACAAGCAGAAGAGACCCAGTACTTC
- - TRBJ1-1 TRBV18 CASSPPTGYTEAFF TGTGCCAGCTCACCACCGACCGGTTACACTGAAGCTTTCTTT
TRBD2 few TRBJ2-1 TRBV12-3/TRBV12-4 CASSFSLSGRSSEQFF TGTGCCAGCAGTTTTTCCCTTAGCGGGAGGAGCAGTGAGCAGTTCTTC
- few TRBJ2-3 TRBV24-1 CATSDSGQITDTQYF TGTGCCACCAGTGACTCCGGACAAATCACAGATACGCAGTATTTT
TRBD2 few TRBJ2-5 TRBV12-3/TRBV12-4 CASSLEDWTSGMAETQYF TGTGCCAGCAGTTTAGAGGATTGGACTAGCGGGATGGCAGAGACCCAGTACTTC
- many TRBJ2-3 TRBV6-6 CASSYSWDTQYF TGTGCCAGCAGTTACTCGTGGGATACGCAGTATTTT
TRBD2 many TRBJ2-1 TRBV12-3/TRBV12-4 CASTSGLAGLYNEQFF TGTGCCAGCACCTCAGGACTAGCGGGATTATACAATGAGCAGTTCTTC
- - TRBJ2-5 TRBV12-5 CASTHTTGSGETQYF TGTGCCAGCACCCACACAACAGGGTCGGGAGAGACCCAGTACTTC
TRBD2 - TRBJ2-1 TRBV7-8 CVSSAKSLAAIGNEQFF TGTGTCAGCAGCGCAAAATCACTAGCGGCGATAGGGAATGAGCAGTTCTTC
- - TRBJ2-1 TRBV20-1 CSARDISEQLF TGCAGTGCTAGAGATATAAGTGAGCAGTTGTTC
- many TRBJ2-1 TRBV20-1 CSASGSGYNEQFF TGCAGTGCTAGCGGGAGCGGTTACAATGAGCAGTTCTTC
TRBD1 many TRBJ1-2 TRBV29-1 CSGRQGDGYTF TGCAGCGGCAGACAGGGGGATGGCTACACCTTC
- many TRBJ2-1 TRBV5-1 CASSFLRDNEQFF TGCGCCAGCAGCTTTCTAAGGGACAATGAGCAGTTCTTC
TRBD2 - TRBJ2-1 TRBV5-8 CASSLIGLAANNEQFF TGTGCCAGCAGCTTGATTGGACTAGCGGCTAACAATGAGCAGTTCTTC
- many TRBJ1-1 TRBV5-1 CASSLVPEGGTEAFF TGCGCCAGCAGCTTGGTGCCCGAGGGGGGCACTGAAGCTTTCTTT
- many TRBJ2-5 TRBV20-1 CSARMPGRETQYF TGCAGTGCTAGGATGCCAGGGCGGGAGACCCAGTACTTC
- many TRBJ1-3 TRBV12-3/TRBV12-4 CASSRYPAASSGNTIYF TGTGCCAGCAGCCGCTACCCCGCGGCGAGCTCTGGAAACACCATATATTTT
TRBD2 few TRBJ2-7 TRBV28 CASSRSGSTYEQYF TGTGCCAGCAGTCGGAGCGGGAGTACCTACGAGCAGTACTTC
- many TRBJ1-1 TRBV7-6 CASSLENPWDQSSHEAFF TGTGCCAGCAGCTTAGAGAATCCCTGGGATCAAAGCTCCCATGAAGCTTTCTTT
- many TRBJ2-1 TRBV24-1 CATSDPGGNNEQFF TGTGCCACCAGTGATCCGGGTGGAAACAATGAGCAGTTCTTC
TRBD2 - TRBJ2-1 TRBV14 CASSLSGRPGEQFF TGTGCCAGCAGCCTTAGCGGGAGACCCGGTGAGCAGTTCTTC
- many TRBJ2-4 TRBV20-1 CSAQDGLAKNIQYF TGCAGTGCCCAGGACGGCCTAGCCAAAAACATTCAGTACTTC
- - TRBJ2-3 TRBV6-4 CASSDFGQSTDTQYF TGTGCCAGCAGTGACTTTGGACAGTCTACAGATACGCAGTATTTT
TRBD2 - TRBJ2-1 TRBV6-1 CASSQTSGVFNEQFF TGTGCCAGCAGTCAAACTAGCGGGGTATTTAATGAGCAGTTCTTC
- - TRBJ1-1 TRBV21-1 CASSKPNPYSGERTPVISDTEAFF TGTGCCAGCAGCAAACCCAACCCCTATAGCGGGGAAAGAACACCTGTCATATCGGACACTGAAGCTTTCTTT
TRBD1 - TRBJ1-2 TRBV20-1 CSARSLDRGNGGYTF TGCAGTGCTAGATCTTTGGACAGGGGGAACGGCGGCTACACCTTC
- many TRBJ2-7 TRBV20-1 CSADGQNEQYF TGCAGTGCGGATGGACAGAACGAGCAGTACTTC
TRBD2 few TRBJ2-7 TRBV5-6 CASSLLAGKAGGEQYF TGTGCCAGCAGTTTACTAGCGGGAAAGGCCGGGGGCGAGCAGTACTTC
- - TRBJ1-4 TRBV28 CASSPRQPVDEKLFF TGTGCCAGCAGTCCTCGACAGCCAGTTGATGAAAAACTGTTTTTT
TRBD2 few TRBJ2-7 TRBV20-1 CSAQTASGRSEQYF TGCAGTGCGCAGACGGCTAGCGGGAGGTCAGAGCAGTACTTC
TRBD2 few TRBJ2-1 TRBV6-2/TRBV6-3 CASSWPGLAGNNEQFF TGTGCCAGCAGTTGGCCGGGACTAGCGGGCAACAATGAGCAGTTCTTC
- many TRBJ2-2 TRBV5-1 CASTPQGSNTGELFF TGCGCCAGCACCCCACAGGGATCGAACACCGGGGAGCTGTTTTTT